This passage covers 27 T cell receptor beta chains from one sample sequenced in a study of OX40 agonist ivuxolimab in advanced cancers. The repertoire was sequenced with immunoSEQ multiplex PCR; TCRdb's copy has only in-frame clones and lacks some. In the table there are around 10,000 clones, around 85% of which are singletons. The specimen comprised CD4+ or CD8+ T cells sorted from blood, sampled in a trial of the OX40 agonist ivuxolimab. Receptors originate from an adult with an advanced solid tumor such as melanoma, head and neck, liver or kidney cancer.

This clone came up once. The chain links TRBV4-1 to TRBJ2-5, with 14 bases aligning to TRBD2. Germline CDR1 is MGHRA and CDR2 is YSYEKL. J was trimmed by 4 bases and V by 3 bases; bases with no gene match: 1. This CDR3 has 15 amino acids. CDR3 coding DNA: TGCGCCAGCAGCCAGGGACTAGCGGGGGTAGAGACCCAGTACTTC. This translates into CASSQGLAGVETQYF.

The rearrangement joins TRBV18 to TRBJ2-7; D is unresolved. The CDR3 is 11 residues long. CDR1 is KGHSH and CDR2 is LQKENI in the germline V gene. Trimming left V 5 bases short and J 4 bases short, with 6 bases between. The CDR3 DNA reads TGTGCCAGCTCAGCCGATTACGAGCAGTACTTC. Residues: CASSADYEQYF.

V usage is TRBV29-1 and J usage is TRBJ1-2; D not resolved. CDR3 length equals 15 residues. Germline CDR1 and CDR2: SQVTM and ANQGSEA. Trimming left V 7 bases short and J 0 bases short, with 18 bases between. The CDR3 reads CSAEGWANPNYGYTF. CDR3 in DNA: TGCAGCGCCGAGGGTTGGGCCAATCCTAACTATGGCTACACCTTC. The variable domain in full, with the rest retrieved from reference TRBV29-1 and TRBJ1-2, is SAVISQKPSRDICQRGTSLTIQCQVDSQVTMMFWYRQQPGQSLTLIATANQGSEATYESGFVIDKFPISRPNLTFSTLTVSNMSPEDSSIYLCSAEGWANPNYGYTFGSGTRLTVV.

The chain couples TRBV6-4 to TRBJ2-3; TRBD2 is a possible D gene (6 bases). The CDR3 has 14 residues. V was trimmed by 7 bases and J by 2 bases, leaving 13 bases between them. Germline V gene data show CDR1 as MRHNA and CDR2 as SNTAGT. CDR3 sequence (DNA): TGTGCCAGCACCCCCGGAGGGGACACAGATACGCAGTATTTT. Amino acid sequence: CASTPGGDTDTQYF.

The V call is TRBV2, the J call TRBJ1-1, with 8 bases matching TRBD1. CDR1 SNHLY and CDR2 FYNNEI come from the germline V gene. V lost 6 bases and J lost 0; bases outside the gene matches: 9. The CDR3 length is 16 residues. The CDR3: CASSRADRALNTEAFF. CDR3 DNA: TGTGCCAGCAGCAGAGCGGACAGGGCCTTGAACACTGAAGCTTTCTTT.

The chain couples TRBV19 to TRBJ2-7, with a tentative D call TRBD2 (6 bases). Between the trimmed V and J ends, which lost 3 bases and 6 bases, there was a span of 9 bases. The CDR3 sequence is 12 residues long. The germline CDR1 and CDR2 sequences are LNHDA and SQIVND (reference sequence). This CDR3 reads CASSMVGGEQYF. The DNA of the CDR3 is TGTGCCAGTAGTATGGTGGGGGGCGAGCAGTACTTC.

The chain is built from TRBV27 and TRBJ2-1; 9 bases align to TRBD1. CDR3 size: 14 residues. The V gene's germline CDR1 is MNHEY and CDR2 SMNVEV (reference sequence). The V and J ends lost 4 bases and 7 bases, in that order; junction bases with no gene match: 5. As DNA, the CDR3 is TGTGCCAGCAGTTCGGGACAGGGCGGTAATGAGCAGTTCTTC. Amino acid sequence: CASSSGQGGNEQFF.

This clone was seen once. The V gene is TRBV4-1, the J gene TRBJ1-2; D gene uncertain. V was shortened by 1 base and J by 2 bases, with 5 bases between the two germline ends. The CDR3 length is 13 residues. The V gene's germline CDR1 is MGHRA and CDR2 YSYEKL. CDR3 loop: CASSQGGNYGYTF. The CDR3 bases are TGCGCCAGCAGCCAAGGGGGAAACTATGGCTACACCTTC.

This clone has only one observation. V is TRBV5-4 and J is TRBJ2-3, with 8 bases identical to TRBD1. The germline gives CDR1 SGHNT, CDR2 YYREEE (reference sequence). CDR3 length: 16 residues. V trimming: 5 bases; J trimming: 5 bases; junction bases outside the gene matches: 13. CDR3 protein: CASSDRGPLGGDTQYF. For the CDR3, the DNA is TGTGCCAGCAGTGACAGGGGTCCTTTGGGTGGAGATACGCAGTATTTT. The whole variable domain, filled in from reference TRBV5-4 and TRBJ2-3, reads ETGVTQSPTHLIKTRGQQVTLRCSSQSGHNTVSWYQQALGQGPQFIFQYYREEENGRGNFPPRFSGLQFPNYSSELNVNALELDDSALYLCASSDRGPLGGDTQYFGPGTRLTVL.

In DNA, the CDR3 is TGTGCCAGCAGCAAAGGATTGGCAGGAGAGAATGGTCAGCCCCAGCATTTT. This codes for CASSKGLAGENGQPQHF. The chain employs TRBV21-1 and TRBJ1-5. TRBV21-1 is labeled a pseudogene. This CDR3 region has 17 residues.

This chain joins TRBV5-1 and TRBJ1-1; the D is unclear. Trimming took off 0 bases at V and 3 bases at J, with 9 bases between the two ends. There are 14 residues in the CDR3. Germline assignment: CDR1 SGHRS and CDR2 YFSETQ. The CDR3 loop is CASSLEYRDTEAFF. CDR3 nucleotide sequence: TGCGCCAGCAGCTTGGAGTATAGGGACACTGAAGCTTTCTTT.

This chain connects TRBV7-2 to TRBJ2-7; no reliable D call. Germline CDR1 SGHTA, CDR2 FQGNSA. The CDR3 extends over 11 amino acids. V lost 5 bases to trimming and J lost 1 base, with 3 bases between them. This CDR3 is CASSASYEQYF. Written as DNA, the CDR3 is TGTGCCAGCAGCGCTTCCTACGAGCAGTACTTC. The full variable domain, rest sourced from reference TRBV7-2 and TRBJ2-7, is GAGVSQSPSNKVTEKGKDVELRCDPISGHTALYWYRQSLGQGLEFLIYFQGNSAPDKSGLPSDRFSAERTGGSVSTLTIQRTQQEDSAVYLCASSASYEQYFGPGTRLTVT.

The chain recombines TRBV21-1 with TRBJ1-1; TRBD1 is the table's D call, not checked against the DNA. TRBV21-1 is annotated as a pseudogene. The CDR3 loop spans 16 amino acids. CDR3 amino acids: CASSTGPRGCRTEAFF. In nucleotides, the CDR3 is TGTGCCAGCAGCACAGGCCCCAGGGGATGCAGGACTGAAGCTTTCTTT.

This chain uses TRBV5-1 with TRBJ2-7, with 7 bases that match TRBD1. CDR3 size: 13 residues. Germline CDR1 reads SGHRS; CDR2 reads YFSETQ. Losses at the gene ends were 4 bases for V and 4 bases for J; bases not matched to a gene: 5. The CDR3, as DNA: TGCGCCAGCAGCCCAATGACAGGGTACGAGCAGTACTTC. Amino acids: CASSPMTGYEQYF.

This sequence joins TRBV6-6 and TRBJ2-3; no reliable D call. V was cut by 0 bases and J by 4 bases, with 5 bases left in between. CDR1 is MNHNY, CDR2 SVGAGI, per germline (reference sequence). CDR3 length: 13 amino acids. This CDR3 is CASSYSGSDTQYF. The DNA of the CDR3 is TGTGCCAGCAGTTACTCAGGGTCAGATACGCAGTATTTT.

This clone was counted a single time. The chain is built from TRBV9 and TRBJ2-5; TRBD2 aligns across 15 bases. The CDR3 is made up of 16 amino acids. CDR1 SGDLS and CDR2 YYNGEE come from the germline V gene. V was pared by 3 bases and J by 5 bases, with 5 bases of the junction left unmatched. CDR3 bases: TGTGCCAGCAGCGCCGGACTAGCGGGGGGGCGGGAGACCCAGTACTTC. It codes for CASSAGLAGGRETQYF.

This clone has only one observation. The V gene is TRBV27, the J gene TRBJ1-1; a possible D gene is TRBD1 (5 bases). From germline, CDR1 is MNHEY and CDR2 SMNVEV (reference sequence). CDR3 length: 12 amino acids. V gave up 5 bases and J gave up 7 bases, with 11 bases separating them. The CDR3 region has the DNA TGTGCCAGCAGTCCCTCAGGGCTTGAAGCTTTCTTT. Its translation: CASSPSGLEAFF.

CDR3 sequence reads: CASSYSAGVNYGYTF. For the CDR3, the DNA is TGTGCCAGCAGTTACTCGGCGGGGGTTAACTATGGCTACACCTTC. The chain couples TRBV6-5 to TRBJ1-2; perhaps TRBD1 as D (5 bases). Germline V gene sequence: CDR1 MNHEY, CDR2 SVGAGI. The CDR3 sequence is 15 residues long. V was trimmed by 0 bases and J by 1 base, leaving 9 bases between them.

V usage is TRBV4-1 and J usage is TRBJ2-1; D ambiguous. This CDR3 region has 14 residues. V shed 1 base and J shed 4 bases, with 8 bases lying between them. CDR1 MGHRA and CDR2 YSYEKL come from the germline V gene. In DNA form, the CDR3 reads TGCGCCAGCAGCCAAGGGACCCTATACAATGAGCAGTTCTTC. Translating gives CASSQGTLYNEQFF.

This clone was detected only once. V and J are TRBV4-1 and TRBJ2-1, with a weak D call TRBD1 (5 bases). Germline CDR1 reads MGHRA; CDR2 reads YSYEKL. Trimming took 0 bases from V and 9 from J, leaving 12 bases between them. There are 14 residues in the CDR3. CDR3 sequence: CASSQDPGQSEQFF. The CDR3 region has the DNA TGCGCCAGCAGCCAAGACCCAGGACAATCTGAGCAGTTCTTC.

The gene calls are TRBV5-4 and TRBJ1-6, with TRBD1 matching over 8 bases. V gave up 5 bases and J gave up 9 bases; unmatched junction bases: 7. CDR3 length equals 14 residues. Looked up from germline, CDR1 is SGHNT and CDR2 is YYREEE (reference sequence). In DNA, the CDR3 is TGTGCCAGCAGTTCACAGGGGGTAGGTTCACCCCTCCACTTT. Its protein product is CASSSQGVGSPLHF.

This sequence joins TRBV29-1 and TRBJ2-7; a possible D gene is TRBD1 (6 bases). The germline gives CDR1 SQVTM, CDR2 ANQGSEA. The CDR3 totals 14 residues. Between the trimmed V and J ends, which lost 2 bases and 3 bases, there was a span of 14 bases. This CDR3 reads CSVELGPGDYEQYF. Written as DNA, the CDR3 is TGCAGCGTTGAACTGGGTCCAGGGGACTACGAGCAGTACTTC.

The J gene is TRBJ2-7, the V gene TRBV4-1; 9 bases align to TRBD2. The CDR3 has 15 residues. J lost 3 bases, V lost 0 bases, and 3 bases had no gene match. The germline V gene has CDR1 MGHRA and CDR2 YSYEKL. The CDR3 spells CASSQDSSGGYEQYF. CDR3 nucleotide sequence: TGCGCCAGCAGCCAAGATAGTAGCGGGGGCTACGAGCAGTACTTC.

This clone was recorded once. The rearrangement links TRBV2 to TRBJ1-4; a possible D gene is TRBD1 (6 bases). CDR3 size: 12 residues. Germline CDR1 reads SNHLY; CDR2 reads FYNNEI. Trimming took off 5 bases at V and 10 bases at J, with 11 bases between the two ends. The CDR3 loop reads CASSYREGKLFF. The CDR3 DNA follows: TGTGCCAGCAGTTACAGGGAGGGAAAACTGTTTTTT.

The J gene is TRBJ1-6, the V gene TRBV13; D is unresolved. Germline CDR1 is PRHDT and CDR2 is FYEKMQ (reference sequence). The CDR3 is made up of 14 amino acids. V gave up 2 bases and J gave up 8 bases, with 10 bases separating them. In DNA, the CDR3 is TGTGCCAGCAGCTTACGGGGAGGTGATTCACCCCTCCACTTT. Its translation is CASSLRGGDSPLHF. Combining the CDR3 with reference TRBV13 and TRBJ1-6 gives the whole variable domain AAGVIQSPRHLIKEKRETATLKCYPIPRHDTVYWYQQGPGQDPQFLISFYEKMQSDKGSIPDRFSAQQFSDYHSELNMSSLELGDSALYFCASSLRGGDSPLHFGNGTRLTVT.

CDR3 nucleotides: TGCAGCGTTGAGGGACTAGCGGGGGTCTCCTACGAGCAGTACTTC. Its protein is CSVEGLAGVSYEQYF. V usage is TRBV29-1 and J usage is TRBJ2-7; 14 bases are shared with TRBD2. Germline loops: CDR1 SQVTM, CDR2 ANQGSEA. The CDR3 consists of 15 residues. J lost 0 bases, V lost 3 bases, and 1 base had no gene match.

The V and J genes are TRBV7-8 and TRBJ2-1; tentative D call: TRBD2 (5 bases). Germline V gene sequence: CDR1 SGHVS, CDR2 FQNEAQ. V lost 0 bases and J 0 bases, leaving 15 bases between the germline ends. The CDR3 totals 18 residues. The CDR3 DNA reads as TGTGCCAGCAGCTTAGCTACCTGGGGAGTAGACTCCTACAATGAGCAGTTCTTC. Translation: CASSLATWGVDSYNEQFF.